This TCR beta chain was profiled in a study of cytomegalovirus exposure and HLA in healthy donors. The CDR3 contains 14 residues. Germline-derived CDR1 and CDR2 are SGHTA and FQGNSA. Trimming took off 2 bases at V and 0 bases at J, with 8 bases between the two ends. It was with 60 Vbeta and 13 Jbeta primers that the PCR ran. The method was immunoSEQ multiplex PCR; TCRdb's version includes in-frame clones alone and lacks a portion of them. The sample carries around 150,000 clones, about 75% recorded once. Sample: PBMCs. The sequence came from a female donor in good health and CMV-seronegative. The chain combines TRBV7-2 with TRBJ2-7, with D possibly TRBD1 on 5 matching bases. In DNA, the CDR3 is TGTGCCAGCAGCTTATGGGGCAGCTCCTACGAGCAGTACTTC. It encodes CASSLWGSSYEQYF.